This TCR beta chain was recorded in a study of cytomegalovirus exposure and HLA in healthy donors. Findings of the study overall: Published work reported that the classifier diagnosed cytomegalovirus status with high specificity and sensitivity. The authors enumerated 150 to 200 TCR beta chains as linked to cytomegalovirus. TCR sequences were mostly rare, though some public TCRs occurred in many donors.

This clone came up a few times. Its specificity is unknown. This CDR3 has 15 residues. CDR1 is SGHNT, CDR2 YYREEE, per germline (reference sequence). V gave up 3 bases and J gave up 7 bases; unmatched junction bases: 8. The assay was immunoSEQ multiplex PCR, and TCRdb's table has in-frame clones only and misses some. The sample includes some 170,000 clones, approximately 87% of them seen just once. These donors were members of the approximately 120-subject validation cohort, a group separate from the approximately 700-subject first cohort. Sequenced sample: PBMCs. V usage is TRBV5-4 and J usage is TRBJ2-7; the match to TRBD2 covers 12 bases. This receptor was obtained from a woman aged 30 to 39 in good health and CMV-seronegative. DNA for the CDR3: TGTGCCAGCAGCTCCCTAGCGGGGGGGCTCAAGGAGCAGTACTTC. As protein: CASSSLAGGLKEQYF.